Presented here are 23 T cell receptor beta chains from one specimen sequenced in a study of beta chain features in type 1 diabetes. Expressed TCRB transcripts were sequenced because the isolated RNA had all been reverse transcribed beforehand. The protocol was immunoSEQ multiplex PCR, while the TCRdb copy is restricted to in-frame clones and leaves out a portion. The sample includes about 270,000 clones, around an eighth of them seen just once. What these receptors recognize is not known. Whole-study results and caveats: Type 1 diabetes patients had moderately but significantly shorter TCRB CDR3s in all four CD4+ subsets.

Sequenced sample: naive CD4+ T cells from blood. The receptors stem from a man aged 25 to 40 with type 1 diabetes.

CDR3 nucleotide sequence: TGTGCCAGTCGGGACTCCCTCTCCTACAATGAGCAGTTCTTC. This sequence encodes CASRDSLSYNEQFF. The chain uses TRBV27 and TRBJ2-1, with a possible D match to TRBD2 (6 bases). CDR1 and CDR2 from the germline V gene are MNHEY and SMNVEV (reference sequence). The V and J ends lost 9 bases and 0 bases respectively, with 12 bases between them. The CDR3 runs 14 residues.

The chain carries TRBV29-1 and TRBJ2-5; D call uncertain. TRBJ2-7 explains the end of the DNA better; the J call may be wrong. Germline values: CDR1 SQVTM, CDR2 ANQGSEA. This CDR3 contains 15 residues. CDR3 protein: CSVAPARVSPYEQYF. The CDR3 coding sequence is TGCAGCGTCGCCCCCGCCCGGGTGTCCCCCTACGAGCAGTACTTC.

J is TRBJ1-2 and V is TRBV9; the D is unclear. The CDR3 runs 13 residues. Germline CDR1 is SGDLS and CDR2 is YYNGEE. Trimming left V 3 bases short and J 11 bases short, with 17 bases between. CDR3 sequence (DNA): TGTGCCAGCAGCGCCGGACTTTCTGTGCGTTACACCTTC. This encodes CASSAGLSVRYTF.

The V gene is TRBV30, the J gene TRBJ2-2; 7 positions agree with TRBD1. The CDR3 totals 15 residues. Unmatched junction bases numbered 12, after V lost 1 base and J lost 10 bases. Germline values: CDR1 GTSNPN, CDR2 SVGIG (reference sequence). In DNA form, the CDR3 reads TGTGCCTGGAGTGCCACCGGGACAGTGTTATCGGAGCTGTTTTTT. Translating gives CAWSATGTVLSELFF.

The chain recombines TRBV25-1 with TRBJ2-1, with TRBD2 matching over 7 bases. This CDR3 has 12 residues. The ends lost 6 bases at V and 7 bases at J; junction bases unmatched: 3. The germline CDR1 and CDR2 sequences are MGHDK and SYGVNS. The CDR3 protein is CASRGGSNEQFF. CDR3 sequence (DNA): TGTGCCAGCAGGGGGGGGAGTAATGAGCAGTTCTTC.

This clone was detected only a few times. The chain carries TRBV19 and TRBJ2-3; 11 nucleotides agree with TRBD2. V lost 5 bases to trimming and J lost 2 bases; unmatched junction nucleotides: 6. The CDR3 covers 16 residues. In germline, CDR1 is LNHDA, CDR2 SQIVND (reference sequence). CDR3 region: CASSFSGRAPTDTQYF. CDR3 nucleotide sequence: TGTGCCAGTAGTTTTAGCGGGAGGGCCCCCACAGATACGCAGTATTTT.

CDR3 bases: TGTGCCTGGAGTGAAGCGGGAGGCTATCAAGAGACCCAGTACTTC. Protein sequence: CAWSEAGGYQETQYF. This chain connects TRBV30 to TRBJ2-5; 9 positions match TRBD2. The CDR3 runs 15 residues. Germline V gene sequence: CDR1 GTSNPN, CDR2 SVGIG (reference sequence). Trimming removed 1 base from V and 2 bases from J; junction bases left unmatched: 5. The full variable domain, its missing parts supplied by reference TRBV30 and TRBJ2-5, is SQTIHQWPATLVQPVGSPLSLECTVEGTSNPNLYWYRQAAGRGLQLLFYSVGIGQISSEVPQNLSASRPQDRQFILSSKKLLLSDSGFYLCAWSEAGGYQETQYFGPGTRLLVL.

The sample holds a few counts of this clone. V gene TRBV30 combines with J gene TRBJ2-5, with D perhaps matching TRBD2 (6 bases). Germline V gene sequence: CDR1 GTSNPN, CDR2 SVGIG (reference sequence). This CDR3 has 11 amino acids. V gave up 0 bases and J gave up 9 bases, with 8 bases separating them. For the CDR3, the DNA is TGTGCCTGGAGTGTAACGGGGGCCCAGTACTTC. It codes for CAWSVTGAQYF.

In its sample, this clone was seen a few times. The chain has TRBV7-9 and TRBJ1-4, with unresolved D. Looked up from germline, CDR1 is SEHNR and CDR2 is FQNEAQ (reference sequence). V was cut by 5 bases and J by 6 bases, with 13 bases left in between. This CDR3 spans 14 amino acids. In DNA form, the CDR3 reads TGTGCCAGCAGCCCCAGGAATAAGGATGAAAAACTGTTTTTT. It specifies CASSPRNKDEKLFF.

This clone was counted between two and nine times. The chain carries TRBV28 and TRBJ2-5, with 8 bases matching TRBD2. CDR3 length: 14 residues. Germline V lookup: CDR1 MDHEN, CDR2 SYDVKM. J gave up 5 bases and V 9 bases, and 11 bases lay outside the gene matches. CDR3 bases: TGTGCCAGTTCCTCCGGGGGGGGGCGGGAGACCCAGTACTTC. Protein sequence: CASSSGGGRETQYF.

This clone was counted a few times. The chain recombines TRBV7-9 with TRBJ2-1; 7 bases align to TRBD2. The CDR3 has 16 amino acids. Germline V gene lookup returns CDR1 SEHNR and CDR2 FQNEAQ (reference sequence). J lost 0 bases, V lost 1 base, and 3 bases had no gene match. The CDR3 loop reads CASSLGAGASYNEQFF. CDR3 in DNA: TGTGCCAGCAGCTTAGGGGCGGGAGCCTCCTACAATGAGCAGTTCTTC.

This chain's CDR3 is CASRIAGGLEQFF. The DNA for the CDR3 is TGTGCCAGCAGAATAGCGGGAGGTCTTGAGCAGTTCTTC. The chain is built from TRBV6-5 and TRBJ2-1; 10 nucleotides line up with TRBD2. There are 13 residues in the CDR3. Germline CDR1 reads MNHEY; CDR2 reads SVGAGI. The junction had 5 bases not matched to a gene; V was cut back by 6 bases and J by 9 bases.

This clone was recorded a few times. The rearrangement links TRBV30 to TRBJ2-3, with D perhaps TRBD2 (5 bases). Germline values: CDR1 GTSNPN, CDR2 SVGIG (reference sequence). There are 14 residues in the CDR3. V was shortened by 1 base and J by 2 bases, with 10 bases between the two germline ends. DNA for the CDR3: TGTGCCTGGAGTGAGTCTAGCCTCACAGATACGCAGTATTTT. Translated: CAWSESSLTDTQYF.

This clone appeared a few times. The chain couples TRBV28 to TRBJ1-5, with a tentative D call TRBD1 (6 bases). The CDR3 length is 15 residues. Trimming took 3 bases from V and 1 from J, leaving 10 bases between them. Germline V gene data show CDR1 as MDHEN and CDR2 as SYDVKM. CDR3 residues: CASSFDRLSNQPQHF. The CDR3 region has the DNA TGTGCCAGCAGTTTTGACAGGCTCAGCAATCAGCCCCAGCATTTT. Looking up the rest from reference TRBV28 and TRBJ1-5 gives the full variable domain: DVKVTQSSRYLVKRTGEKVFLECVQDMDHENMFWYRQDPGLGLRLIYFSYDVKMKEKGDIPEGYSVSREKKERFSLILESASTNQTSMYLCASSFDRLSNQPQHFGDGTRLSIL.

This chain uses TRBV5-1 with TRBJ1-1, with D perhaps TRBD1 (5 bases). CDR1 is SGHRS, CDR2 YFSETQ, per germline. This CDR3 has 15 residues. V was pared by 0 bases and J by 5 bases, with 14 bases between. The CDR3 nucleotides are TGCGCCAGCAGCTTGGAGGCCCCAGGGTGGACTGAAGCTTTCTTT. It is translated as CASSLEAPGWTEAFF.

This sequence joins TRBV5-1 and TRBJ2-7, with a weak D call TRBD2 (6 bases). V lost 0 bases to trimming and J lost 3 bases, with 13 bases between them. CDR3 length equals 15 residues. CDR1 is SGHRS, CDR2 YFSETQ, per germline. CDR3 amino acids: CASSLDVSGYYEQYF. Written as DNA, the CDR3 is TGCGCCAGCAGCTTGGATGTTAGCGGTTACTACGAGCAGTACTTC. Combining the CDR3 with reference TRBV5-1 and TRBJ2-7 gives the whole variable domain KAGVTQTPRYLIKTRGQQVTLSCSPISGHRSVSWYQQTPGQGLQFLFEYFSETQRNKGNFPGRFSGRQFSNSRSEMNVSTLELGDSALYLCASSLDVSGYYEQYFGPGTRLTVT.

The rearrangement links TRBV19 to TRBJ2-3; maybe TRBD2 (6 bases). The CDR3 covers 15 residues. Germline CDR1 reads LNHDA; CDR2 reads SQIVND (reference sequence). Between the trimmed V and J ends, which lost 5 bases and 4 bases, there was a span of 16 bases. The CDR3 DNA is TGTGCCAGTAGTCGAAGGGTCGGGACTGCAGATACGCAGTATTTT. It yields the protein CASSRRVGTADTQYF. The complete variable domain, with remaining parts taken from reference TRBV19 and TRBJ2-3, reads DGGITQSPKYLFRKEGQNVTLSCEQNLNHDAMYWYRQDPGQGLRLIYYSQIVNDFQKGDIAEGYSVSREKKESFPLTVTSAQKNPTAFYLCASSRRVGTADTQYFGPGTRLTVL.

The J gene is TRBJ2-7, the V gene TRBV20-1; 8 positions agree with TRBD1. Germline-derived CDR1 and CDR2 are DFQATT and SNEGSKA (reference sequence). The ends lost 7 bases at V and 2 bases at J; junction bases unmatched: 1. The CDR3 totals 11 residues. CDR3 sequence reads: CSGTGTYEQYF. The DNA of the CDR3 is TGCAGTGGGACAGGGACCTACGAGCAGTACTTC.

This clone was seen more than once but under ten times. The CDR3: CASSLMNSLDNEQFF. The CDR3 nucleotides read TGTGCCAGCAGCTTAATGAATAGCTTAGACAATGAGCAGTTCTTC. The V gene is TRBV7-8, the J gene TRBJ2-1; unclear D gene. V was shortened by 2 bases and J by 5 bases, with 13 bases between the two germline ends. In germline, CDR1 is SGHVS, CDR2 FQNEAQ. The CDR3 extends over 15 amino acids.

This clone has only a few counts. The CDR3 loop is CASSQEAHTDTQYF. DNA for the CDR3: TGCGCCAGCAGCCAAGAAGCCCACACAGATACGCAGTATTTT. This rearrangement joins TRBV4-3 to TRBJ2-3; D unclear. CDR1 is LGHNA and CDR2 is YSLEER in the germline V gene. The CDR3 covers 14 residues. Trimming removed 0 bases from V and 2 bases from J, with 6 bases in between.

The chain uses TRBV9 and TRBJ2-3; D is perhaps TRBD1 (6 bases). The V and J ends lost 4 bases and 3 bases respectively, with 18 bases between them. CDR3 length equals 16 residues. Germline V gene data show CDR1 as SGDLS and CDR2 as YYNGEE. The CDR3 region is CASSLDPSRGTDTQYF. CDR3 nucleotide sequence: TGTGCCAGCAGCCTAGATCCGTCCAGGGGAACAGATACGCAGTATTTT. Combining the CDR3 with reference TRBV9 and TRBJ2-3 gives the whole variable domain DSGVTQTPKHLITATGQRVTLRCSPRSGDLSVYWYQQSLDQGLQFLIQYYNGEERAKGNILERFSAQQFPDLHSELNLSSLELGDSALYFCASSLDPSRGTDTQYFGPGTRLTVL.

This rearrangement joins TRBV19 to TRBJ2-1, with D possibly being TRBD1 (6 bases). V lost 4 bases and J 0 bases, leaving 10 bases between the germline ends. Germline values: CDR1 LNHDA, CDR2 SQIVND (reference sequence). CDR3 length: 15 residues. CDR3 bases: TGTGCCAGTAGTAGACAGGTAGGCTCCTACAATGAGCAGTTCTTC. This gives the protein CASSRQVGSYNEQFF. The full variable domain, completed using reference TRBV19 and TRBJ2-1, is DGGITQSPKYLFRKEGQNVTLSCEQNLNHDAMYWYRQDPGQGLRLIYYSQIVNDFQKGDIAEGYSVSREKKESFPLTVTSAQKNPTAFYLCASSRQVGSYNEQFFGPGTRLTVL.

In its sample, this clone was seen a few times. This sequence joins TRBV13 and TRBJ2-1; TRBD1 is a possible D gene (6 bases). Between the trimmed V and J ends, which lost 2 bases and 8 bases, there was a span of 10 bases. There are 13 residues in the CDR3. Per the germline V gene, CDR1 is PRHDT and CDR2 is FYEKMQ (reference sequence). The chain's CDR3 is CASSLQGMDEQFF. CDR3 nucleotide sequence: TGTGCCAGCAGCTTACAGGGGATGGATGAGCAGTTCTTC.